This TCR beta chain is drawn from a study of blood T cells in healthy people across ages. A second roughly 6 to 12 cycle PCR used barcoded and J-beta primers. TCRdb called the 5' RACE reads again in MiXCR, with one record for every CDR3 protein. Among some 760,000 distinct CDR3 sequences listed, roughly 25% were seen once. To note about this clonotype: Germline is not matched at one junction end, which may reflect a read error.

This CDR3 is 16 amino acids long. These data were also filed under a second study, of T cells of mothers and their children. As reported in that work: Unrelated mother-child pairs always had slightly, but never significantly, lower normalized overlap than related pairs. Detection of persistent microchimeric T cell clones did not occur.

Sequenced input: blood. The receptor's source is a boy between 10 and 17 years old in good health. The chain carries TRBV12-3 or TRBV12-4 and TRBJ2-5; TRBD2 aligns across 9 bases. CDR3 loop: CASSLQPSNSGTSRVF. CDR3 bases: TGTGCCAGCAGTCTTCAACCATCAAATTCAGGGACTAGCCGGGTCTTC.